These 8 T cell receptor beta chains were all obtained from the same sample, sequenced in a study of Graves' ophthalmopathy and Graves' hyperthyroidism. RNA transcripts provided the template for amplifying TCR beta CDR3 regions. Second-round multiplex PCR followed a first-round RT-PCR using HTBI primers. A single record per CDR3 protein comes from TCRdb applying MiXCR to the multiplex PCR reads. The sample consists of a few hundred thousand distinct CDR3 sequences, under 40% of them appearing once. Sequenced: peripheral blood or thyroid tissue (not recorded which). These receptors were obtained from an adult man with Graves' hyperthyroidism.

J is TRBJ1-2 and V is TRBV15; D gene uncertain. The length of the CDR3 is 11 residues. V lost 1 base and J 8 bases, leaving 5 bases between the germline ends. Per the germline V gene, CDR1 is LNHNV and CDR2 is YYDKDF (reference sequence). The CDR3 DNA is TGTGCCACCAGCAGAGGAACAGGCTACACCTTC. It encodes CATSRGTGYTF.

This clonotype was found many times. The rearrangement uses TRBV20-1 and TRBJ1-5; D might be TRBD1 (5 bases). Germline loops: CDR1 DFQATT, CDR2 SNEGSKA (reference sequence). The CDR3 is made up of 14 amino acids. V dropped 5 bases and J dropped 4 bases, with 15 bases sitting between them. The CDR3: CSAGTGAGNQPQHF. CDR3 coding DNA: TGCAGTGCTGGTACCGGGGCGGGGAATCAGCCCCAGCATTTT.

This clonotype was seen a single time. The genes are TRBV29-1 and TRBJ2-2, with 7 bases fitting TRBD2. This CDR3 contains 13 residues. From germline, CDR1 is SQVTM and CDR2 ANQGSEA. The DNA of the CDR3 is TGCAGTGGAGGGAGGGATGGCACCGGGGAGCTGTTTTTT. Translated, it gives CSGGRDGTGELFF.

V and J are TRBV20-1 and TRBJ2-5, with D uncertain. The CDR3 length is 12 residues. V was trimmed by 4 bases and J by 5 bases, leaving 11 bases between them. CDR1 is DFQATT, CDR2 SNEGSKA, per germline (reference sequence). The CDR3 sequence: CSATDRWETQYF. DNA of the CDR3: TGCAGTGCTACGGACCGGTGGGAGACCCAGTACTTC.

This clonotype turned up a few times. This chain links TRBV10-3 with TRBJ1-5; TRBD1 aligns across 7 bases. The V gene's germline CDR1 is ENHRY and CDR2 SYGVKD. CDR3 length: 17 residues. V trimming: 10 bases; J trimming: 0 bases; junction bases outside the gene matches: 15. CDR3 in amino acids: CASSSGQVSDSNQPQHF. The CDR3 bases are TGTGCCAGCAGCTCCGGACAGGTGTCTGATAGCAATCAGCCCCAGCATTTT.

V gene TRBV7-9 combines with J gene TRBJ1-5; D unresolved. CDR1 is SEHNR, CDR2 FQNEAQ, per germline (reference sequence). The V end lost 5 bases, the J end lost 4 bases, and 18 bases lay between the germline ends. This CDR3 contains 16 residues. CDR3 sequence reads: CASSKKTDARNQPQHF. Written as DNA, the CDR3 is TGTGCCAGCAGCAAGAAGACGGACGCCAGAAATCAGCCCCAGCATTTT.

This clonotype appeared many times. The chain uses TRBV7-6 and TRBJ1-1; D call uncertain. Between the trimmed V and J ends, which lost 1 base and 8 bases, there was a span of 17 bases. CDR1 is SGHVS, CDR2 FNYEAQ, per germline. The CDR3 runs to 15 residues. CDR3 amino acids: CASSLDAGSTTEAFF. The CDR3 coding sequence is TGTGCCAGCAGCTTAGATGCAGGATCAACCACAGAAGCTTTCTTT.

This sequence joins TRBV7-9 and TRBJ1-6, with D perhaps TRBD1 (5 bases). Germline CDR1 reads SEHNR; CDR2 reads FQNEAQ (reference sequence). Deletions cut 3 bases from V and 7 bases from J, with 16 bases between. The length of the CDR3 is 16 residues. The CDR3 loop is CASSFFWEKGNSPLHF. DNA of the CDR3: TGTGCCAGCAGCTTTTTTTGGGAGAAGGGGAATTCACCCCTCCACTTT.